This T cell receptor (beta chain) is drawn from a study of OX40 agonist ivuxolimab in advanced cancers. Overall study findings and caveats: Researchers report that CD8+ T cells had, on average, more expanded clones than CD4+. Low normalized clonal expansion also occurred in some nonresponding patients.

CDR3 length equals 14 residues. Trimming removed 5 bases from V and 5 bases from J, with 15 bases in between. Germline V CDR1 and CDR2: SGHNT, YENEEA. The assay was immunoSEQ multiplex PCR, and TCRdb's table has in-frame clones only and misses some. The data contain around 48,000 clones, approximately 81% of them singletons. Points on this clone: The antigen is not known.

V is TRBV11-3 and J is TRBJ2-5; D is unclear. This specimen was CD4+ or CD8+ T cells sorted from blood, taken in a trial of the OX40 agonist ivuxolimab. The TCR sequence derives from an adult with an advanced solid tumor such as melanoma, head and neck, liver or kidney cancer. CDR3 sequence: CASSPGPPWETQYF. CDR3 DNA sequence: TGTGCCAGCAGCCCAGGTCCCCCGTGGGAGACCCAGTACTTC.